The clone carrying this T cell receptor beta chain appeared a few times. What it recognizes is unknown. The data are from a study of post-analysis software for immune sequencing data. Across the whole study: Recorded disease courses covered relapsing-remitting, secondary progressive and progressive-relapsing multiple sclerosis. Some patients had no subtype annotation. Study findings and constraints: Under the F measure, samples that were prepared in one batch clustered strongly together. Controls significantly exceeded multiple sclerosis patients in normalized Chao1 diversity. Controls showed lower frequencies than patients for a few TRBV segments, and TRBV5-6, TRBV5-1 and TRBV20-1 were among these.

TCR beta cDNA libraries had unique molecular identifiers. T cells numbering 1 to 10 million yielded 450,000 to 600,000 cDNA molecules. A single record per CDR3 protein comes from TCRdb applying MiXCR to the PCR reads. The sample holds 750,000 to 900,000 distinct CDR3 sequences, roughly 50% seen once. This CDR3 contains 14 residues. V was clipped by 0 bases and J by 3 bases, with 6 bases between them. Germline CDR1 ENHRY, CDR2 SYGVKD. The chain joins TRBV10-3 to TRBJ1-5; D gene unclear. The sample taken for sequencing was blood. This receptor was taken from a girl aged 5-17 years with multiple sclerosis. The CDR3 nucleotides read TGTGCCATCAGTGAGTCGATGACCAATCAGCCCCAGCATTTT. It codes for CAISESMTNQPQHF.